This T cell receptor beta chain emerged from a study of blood T cell repertoires in COVID-19. Germline-derived CDR1 and CDR2 are MNHNS and SASEGT. The J segment lost 11 bases and the V segment lost 3 bases, leaving 21 bases of the junction unmatched. The CDR3 length is 17 residues. Source study methods: Nucleated cell number was recorded as an estimate derived from reference gene primer amplification. Here immunoSEQ multiplex PCR was the method, and the copy in TCRdb shows in-frame clones only, minus some. V, J and clone size are those of that table, while D and trimming were read from the DNA. The repertoire holds hundreds of thousands of clones, with roughly nine tenths as singletons. Participants were aged roughly 18 to 100 years from about two dozen US areas.

Sample: PBMCs or T cells enriched from blood (not recorded which). This rearrangement joins TRBV6-1 to TRBJ1-1; 7 bases are shared with TRBD1. The sequence derives from a woman between 45 and 65 years old in a cohort exposed to, infected with or recovered from COVID-19 (not recorded which). CDR3 protein: CASSEGVWDSTFGLAFF. CDR3 DNA sequence: TGTGCCAGCAGTGAGGGTGTATGGGACAGCACCTTTGGCTTGGCTTTCTTT.